The entry that follows covers one T cell receptor beta chain sequence. Its specificity is unknown. The data belong to a study of T cell responses to AZD1222 COVID-19 vaccine. Findings and caveats of the study: Seropositive at baseline were only a handful of AZD1222 recipients. Without day 14 samples, only post-peak T cell repertoires were studied.

The method was immunoSEQ multiplex PCR; TCRdb's version includes in-frame clones alone and lacks a portion of them. Here the sample spans under 100,000 clones, 70% to 90% being singletons. Germline CDR1 and CDR2: MNHEY and SVGEGT. There are 17 residues in the CDR3. With 4 bases removed from V and 8 bases from J, the gap between germline ends came to 21 bases. This chain links TRBV6-2 or TRBV6-3 with TRBJ1-6; D may be TRBD1 (5 bases). The source was peripheral blood, collected on day 0 of AZD1222 vaccination. This clonotype was obtained from an adult in good health. This CDR3 reads CASSWVGRDARDSPLHF. The DNA of the CDR3 is TGTGCCAGCAGTTGGGTGGGTCGAGACGCCAGGGATTCACCCCTCCACTTT.